This TCR beta chain appears in the sequencing data of a study of PD-1 blockade in classical Hodgkin lymphoma. Broader study findings: Newly diagnosed patients had baseline TCR diversity that was reportedly lower than that of healthy donors. Repertoire difference causes, possibly disease activity or prior therapy, remain undefined.

Trimming pared 3 bases from V and 3 bases from J, leaving 12 bases between. This CDR3 comprises 14 residues. Per the germline V gene, CDR1 is MNHEY and CDR2 is SMNVEV (reference sequence). Clones were sequenced by immunoSEQ multiplex PCR, and TCRdb holds only the in-frame ones, with some missing. The repertoire has nearly 25,000 clones, about 70% of them found once; the top ten carry about 27%. Worth noting for this clone: Its antigen is currently unknown.

Noted time point: cycle 4 day 1 (C4D1), after 5 to 7 weeks of nivolumab. Every patient experienced relapse after autologous stem cell transplantation, and brentuximab vedotin exposure varied. The TCR originated in a human donor with classical Hodgkin lymphoma. The V call is TRBV27, the J call TRBJ2-7; no clear D. The specimen was peripheral blood mononuclear cells (PBMCs), collected before the fourth cycle of nivolumab. This chain's CDR3 is CASSFKVNSYEQYF. DNA of the CDR3: TGTGCCAGCAGTTTCAAGGTGAATAGCTACGAGCAGTACTTC.